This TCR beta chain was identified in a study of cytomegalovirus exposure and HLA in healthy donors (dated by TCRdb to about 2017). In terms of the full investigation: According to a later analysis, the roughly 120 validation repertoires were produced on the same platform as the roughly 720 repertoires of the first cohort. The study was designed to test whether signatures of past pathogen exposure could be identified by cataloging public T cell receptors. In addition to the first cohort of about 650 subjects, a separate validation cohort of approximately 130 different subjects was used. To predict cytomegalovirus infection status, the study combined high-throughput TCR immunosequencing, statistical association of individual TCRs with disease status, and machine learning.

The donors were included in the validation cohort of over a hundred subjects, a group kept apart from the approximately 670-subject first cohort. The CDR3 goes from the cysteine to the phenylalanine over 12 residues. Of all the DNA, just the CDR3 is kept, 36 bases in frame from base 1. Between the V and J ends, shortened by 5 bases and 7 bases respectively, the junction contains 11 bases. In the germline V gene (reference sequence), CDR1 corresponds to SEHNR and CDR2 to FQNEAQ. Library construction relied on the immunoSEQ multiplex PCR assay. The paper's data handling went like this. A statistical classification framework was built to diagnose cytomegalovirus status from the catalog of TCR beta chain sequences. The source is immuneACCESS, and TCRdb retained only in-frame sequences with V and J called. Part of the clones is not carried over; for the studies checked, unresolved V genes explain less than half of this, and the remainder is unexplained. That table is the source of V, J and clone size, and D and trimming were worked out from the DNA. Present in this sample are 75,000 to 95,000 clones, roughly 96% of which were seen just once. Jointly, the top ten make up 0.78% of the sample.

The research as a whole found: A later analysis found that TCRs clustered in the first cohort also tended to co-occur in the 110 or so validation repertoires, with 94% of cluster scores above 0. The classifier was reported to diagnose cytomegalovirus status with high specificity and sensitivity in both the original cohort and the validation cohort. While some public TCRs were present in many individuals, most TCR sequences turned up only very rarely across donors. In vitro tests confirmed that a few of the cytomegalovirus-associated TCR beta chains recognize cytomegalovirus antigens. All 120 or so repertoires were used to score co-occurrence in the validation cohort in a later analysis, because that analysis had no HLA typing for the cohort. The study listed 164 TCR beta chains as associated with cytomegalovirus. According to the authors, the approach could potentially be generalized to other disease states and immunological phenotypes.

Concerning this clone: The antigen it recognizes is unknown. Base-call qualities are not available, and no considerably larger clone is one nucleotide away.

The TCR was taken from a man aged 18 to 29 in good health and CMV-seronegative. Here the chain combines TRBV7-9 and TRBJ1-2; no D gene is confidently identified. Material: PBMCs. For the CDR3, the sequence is CASSIEASGYTF. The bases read TGTGCCAGCAGCATCGAGGCATCTGGCTACACCTTC. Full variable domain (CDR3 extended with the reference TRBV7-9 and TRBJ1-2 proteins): DTGVSQNPRHKITKRGQNVTFRCDPISEHNRLYWYRQTLGQGPEFLTYFQNEAQLEKSRLLSDRFSAERPKGSFSTLEIQRTEQGDSAMYLCASSIEASGYTFGSGTRLTVV.